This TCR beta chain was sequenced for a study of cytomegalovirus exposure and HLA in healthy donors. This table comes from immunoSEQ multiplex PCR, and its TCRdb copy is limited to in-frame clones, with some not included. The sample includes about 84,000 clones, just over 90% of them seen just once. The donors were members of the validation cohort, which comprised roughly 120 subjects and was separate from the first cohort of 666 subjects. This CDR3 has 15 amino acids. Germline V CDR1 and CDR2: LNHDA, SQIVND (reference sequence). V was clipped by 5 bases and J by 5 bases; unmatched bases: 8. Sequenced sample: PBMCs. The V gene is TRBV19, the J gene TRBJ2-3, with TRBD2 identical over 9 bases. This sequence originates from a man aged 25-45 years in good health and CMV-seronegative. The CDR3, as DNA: TGTGCCAGTAGTGACGGAGCGGGGGGCAGAGATACGCAGTATTTT. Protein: CASSDGAGGRDTQYF.